The 2 T cell receptor beta chains listed next were all sequenced from one sample in a study of somatic mutations in cytotoxic T cells in rheumatoid arthritis. This table comes from immunoSEQ multiplex PCR, and its TCRdb copy is limited to in-frame clones, with some not included. The sample lists approximately 30,000 clones, roughly 82% seen once, with over 5% in the top ten. The material sequenced was CD8+ T cells sorted from blood. All receptors derive from a man aged 50 to 60 in good health.

The gene calls are TRBV9 and TRBJ1-2; 10 bases fit TRBD1. The CDR3 consists of 14 residues. Trimming removed 3 bases from V and 8 bases from J; junction bases left unmatched: 7. CDR1 SGDLS and CDR2 YYNGEE come from the germline V gene. This CDR3 reads CASSETGGNKGYTF. The CDR3 DNA sequence: TGTGCCAGCAGCGAGACAGGGGGCAATAAGGGCTACACCTTC.

The rearrangement uses TRBV13 and TRBJ1-1, with a tentative D call TRBD1 (5 bases). The CDR3 contains 13 residues. Germline-derived CDR1 and CDR2 are PRHDT and FYEKMQ (reference sequence). Trimming left V 3 bases short and J 5 bases short, with 10 bases between. The CDR3 loop reads CASSLKGWTEAFF. The CDR3, as DNA: TGTGCCAGCAGCTTGAAGGGGTGGACTGAAGCTTTCTTT.